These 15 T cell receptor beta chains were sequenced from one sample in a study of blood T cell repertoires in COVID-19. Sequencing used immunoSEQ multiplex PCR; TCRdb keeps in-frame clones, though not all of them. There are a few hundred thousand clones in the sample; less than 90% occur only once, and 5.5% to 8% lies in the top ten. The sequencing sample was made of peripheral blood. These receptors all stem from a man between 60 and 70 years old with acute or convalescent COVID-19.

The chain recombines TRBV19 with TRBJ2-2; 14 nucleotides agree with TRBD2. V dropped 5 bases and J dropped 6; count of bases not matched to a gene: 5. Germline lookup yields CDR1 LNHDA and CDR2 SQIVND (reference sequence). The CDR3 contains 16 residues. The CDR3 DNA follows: TGTGCCAGTAGTCAGGGACTAGCGGGAGTCTCCGGGGAGCTGTTTTTT. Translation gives CASSQGLAGVSGELFF.

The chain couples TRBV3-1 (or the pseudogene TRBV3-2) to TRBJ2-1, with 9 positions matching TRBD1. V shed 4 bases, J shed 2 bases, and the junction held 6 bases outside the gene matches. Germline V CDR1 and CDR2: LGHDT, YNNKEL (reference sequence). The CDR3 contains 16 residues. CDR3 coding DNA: TGTGCCAGCAGCCTCGGTGGGACAGGGACCTACAATGAGCAGTTCTTC. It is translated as CASSLGGTGTYNEQFF.

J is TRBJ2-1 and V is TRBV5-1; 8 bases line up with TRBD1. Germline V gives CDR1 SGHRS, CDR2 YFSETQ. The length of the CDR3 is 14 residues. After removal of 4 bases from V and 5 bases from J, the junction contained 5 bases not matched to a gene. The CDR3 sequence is CASSATGVHNEQFF. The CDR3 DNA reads TGCGCCAGCAGCGCGACAGGGGTCCACAATGAGCAGTTCTTC.

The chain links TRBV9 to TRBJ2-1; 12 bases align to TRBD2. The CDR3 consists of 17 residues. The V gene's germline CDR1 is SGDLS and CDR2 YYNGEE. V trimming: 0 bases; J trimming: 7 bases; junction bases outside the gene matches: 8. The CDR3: CASSVATRLAGENEQFF. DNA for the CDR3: TGTGCCAGCAGCGTAGCTACCCGACTAGCGGGAGAGAATGAGCAGTTCTTC.

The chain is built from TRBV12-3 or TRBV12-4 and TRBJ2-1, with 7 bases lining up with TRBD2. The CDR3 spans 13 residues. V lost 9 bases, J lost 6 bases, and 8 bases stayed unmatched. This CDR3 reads CASLTGGFNEQFF. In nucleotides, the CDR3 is TGTGCCAGTTTAACGGGGGGTTTCAATGAGCAGTTCTTC.

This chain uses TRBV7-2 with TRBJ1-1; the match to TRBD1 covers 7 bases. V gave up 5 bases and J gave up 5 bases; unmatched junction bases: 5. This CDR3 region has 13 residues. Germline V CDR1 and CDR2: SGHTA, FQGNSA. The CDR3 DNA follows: TGTGCCAGCAGCCAGGGGGTGGGTACTGAAGCTTTCTTT. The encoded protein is CASSQGVGTEAFF.

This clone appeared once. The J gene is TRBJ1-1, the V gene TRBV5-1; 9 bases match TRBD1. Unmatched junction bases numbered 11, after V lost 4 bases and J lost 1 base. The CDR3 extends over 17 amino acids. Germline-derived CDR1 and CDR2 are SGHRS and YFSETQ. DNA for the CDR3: TGCGCCAGCAGCCTGGACAGGGGTCCTGTAGGGAACACTGAAGCTTTCTTT. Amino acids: CASSLDRGPVGNTEAFF.

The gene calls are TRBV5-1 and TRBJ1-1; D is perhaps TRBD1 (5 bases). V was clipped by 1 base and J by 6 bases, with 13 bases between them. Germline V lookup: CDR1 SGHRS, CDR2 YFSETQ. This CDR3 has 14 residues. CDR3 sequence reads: CASSLKGAIAEAFF. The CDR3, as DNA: TGCGCCAGCAGCTTGAAAGGGGCTATAGCTGAAGCTTTCTTT.

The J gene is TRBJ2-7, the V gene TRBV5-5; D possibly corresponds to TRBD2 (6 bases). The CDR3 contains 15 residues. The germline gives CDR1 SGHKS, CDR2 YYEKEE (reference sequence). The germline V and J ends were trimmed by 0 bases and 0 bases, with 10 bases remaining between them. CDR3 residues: CASSLVPGSSYEQYF. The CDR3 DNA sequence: TGTGCCAGCAGCTTGGTCCCCGGGAGCTCCTACGAGCAGTACTTC.

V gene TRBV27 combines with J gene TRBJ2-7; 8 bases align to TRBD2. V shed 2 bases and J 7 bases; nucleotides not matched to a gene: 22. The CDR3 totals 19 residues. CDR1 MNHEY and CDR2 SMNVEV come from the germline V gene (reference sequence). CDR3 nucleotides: TGTGCCAGCAGTTTAGACCCCCCAACCGGGACTAGGAACGGTCTGGAGCAGTACTTC. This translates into CASSLDPPTGTRNGLEQYF.

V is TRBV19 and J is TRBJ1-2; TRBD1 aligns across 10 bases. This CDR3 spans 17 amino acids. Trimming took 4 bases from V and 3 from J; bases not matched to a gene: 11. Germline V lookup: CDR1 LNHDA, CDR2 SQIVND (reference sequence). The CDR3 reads CASSKEGQGPSDYGYTF. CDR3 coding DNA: TGTGCCAGTAGTAAGGAGGGACAGGGGCCTAGTGACTATGGCTACACCTTC.

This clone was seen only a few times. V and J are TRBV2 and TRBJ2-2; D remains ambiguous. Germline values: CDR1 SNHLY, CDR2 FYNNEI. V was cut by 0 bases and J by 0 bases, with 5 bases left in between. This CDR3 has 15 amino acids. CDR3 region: CASSEATANTGELFF. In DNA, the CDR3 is TGTGCCAGCAGTGAAGCAACAGCGAACACCGGGGAGCTGTTTTTT.

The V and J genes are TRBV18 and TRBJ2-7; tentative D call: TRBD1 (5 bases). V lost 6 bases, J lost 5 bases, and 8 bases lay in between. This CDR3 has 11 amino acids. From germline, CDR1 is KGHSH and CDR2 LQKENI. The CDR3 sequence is CASSPGHEQYF. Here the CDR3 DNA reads TGTGCCAGCTCCCCAGGGCACGAGCAGTACTTC.

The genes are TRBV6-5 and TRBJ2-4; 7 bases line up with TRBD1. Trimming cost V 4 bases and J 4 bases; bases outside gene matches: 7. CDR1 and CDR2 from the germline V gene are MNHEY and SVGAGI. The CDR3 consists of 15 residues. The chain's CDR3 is CASSSTGQKKNIQYF. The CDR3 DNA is TGTGCCAGCAGTTCCACGGGACAGAAAAAAAACATTCAGTACTTC.

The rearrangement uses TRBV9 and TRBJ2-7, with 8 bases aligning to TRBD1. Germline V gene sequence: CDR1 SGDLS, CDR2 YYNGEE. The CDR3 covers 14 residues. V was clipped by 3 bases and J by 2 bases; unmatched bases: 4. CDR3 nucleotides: TGTGCCAGCAGCGGACGGACAGGGCCCTACGAGCAGTACTTC. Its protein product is CASSGRTGPYEQYF.